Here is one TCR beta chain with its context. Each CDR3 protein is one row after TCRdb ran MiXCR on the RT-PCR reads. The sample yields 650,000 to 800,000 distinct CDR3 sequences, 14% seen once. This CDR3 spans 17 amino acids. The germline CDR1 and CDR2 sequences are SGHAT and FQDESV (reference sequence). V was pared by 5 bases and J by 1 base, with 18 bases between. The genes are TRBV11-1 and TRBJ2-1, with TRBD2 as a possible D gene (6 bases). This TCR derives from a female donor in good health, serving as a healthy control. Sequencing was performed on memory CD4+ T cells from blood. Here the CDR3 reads CASSRPGDGSSYNEQFF. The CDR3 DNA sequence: TGTGCCAGCAGCCGACCGGGGGACGGGAGTTCCTACAATGAGCAGTTCTTC.